A selection of T cell receptor beta chains follows, all from one sample in a study of OX40 agonist ivuxolimab in advanced cancers. The protocol was immunoSEQ multiplex PCR, while the TCRdb copy is restricted to in-frame clones and leaves out a portion. The table shows 50,000 to 65,000 clones, with over 70% occurring only once. Sequences were derived from CD4+ or CD8+ T cells sorted from blood, sampled in a trial of the OX40 agonist ivuxolimab. Receptors were obtained from an adult with an advanced solid tumor such as melanoma, head and neck, liver or kidney cancer. CDR3s include the opening cysteine and the closing phenylalanine or tryptophan. A D gene is named only where the DNA matches it firmly.

v_gene	len	d_gene	CDR3aa
TRBV11-3	14	.	CASSSGKASYEQYF
TRBV28	15	.	CASRGDSSHHQPQHF
TRBV5-4	14	TRBD2	CASSLDSGVRELFF
TRBV4-3	17	.	CASSLQHRDPAYNEQFF
TRBV5-1	15	.	CASSLEAARTGELFF
TRBV19	18	TRBD2	CASSIRVRSSGTAQEQYF
TRBV19	15	.	CASSMAGTSNQPQHF
TRBV28	16	.	CASNLVGVHSNQPQHF
TRBV7-2	14	TRBD2	CASMGAAGVYEQFF
TRBV6-5	13	.	CASSYSGTQPQHF
TRBV9	15	TRBD1	CASSVVGSGGYGYTF
TRBV19	14	.	CASKEQVNTGELFF
TRBV4-1	17	TRBD2	CASSQVPGLTEYNEQFF
TRBV21-1	16	.	CASSKTMRTGMYEQFF
TRBV19	17	.	CASSPTSGEYSNQPQHF
TRBV6-1	15	TRBD1	CASSSGQGVIYGYTF
TRBV6-6	12	.	CASSFGGETQYF
TRBV28	12	.	CASSLARDTQYF